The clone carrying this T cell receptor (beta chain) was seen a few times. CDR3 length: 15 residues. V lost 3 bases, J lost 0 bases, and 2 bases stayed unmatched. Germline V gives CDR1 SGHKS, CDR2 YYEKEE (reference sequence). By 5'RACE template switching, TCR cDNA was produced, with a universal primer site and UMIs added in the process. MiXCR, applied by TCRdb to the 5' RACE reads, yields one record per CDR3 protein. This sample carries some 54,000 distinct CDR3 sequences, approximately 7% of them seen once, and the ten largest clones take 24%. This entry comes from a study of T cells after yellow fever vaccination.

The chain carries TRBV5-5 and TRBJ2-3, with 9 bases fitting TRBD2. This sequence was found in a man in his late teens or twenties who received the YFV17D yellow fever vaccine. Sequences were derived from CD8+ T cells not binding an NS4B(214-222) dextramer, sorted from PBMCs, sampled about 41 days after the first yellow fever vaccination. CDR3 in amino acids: CASSSSGASTDTQYF. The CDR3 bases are TGTGCCAGCAGCTCTAGCGGGGCTAGCACAGATACGCAGTATTTT.